This paragraph reports one T cell receptor (beta chain). The data were obtained in a study of regulatory T cells in long-lasting Graves disease. As to time point: newly diagnosed GD, antithyroid drugs for less than 3 months. PBMC-derived RNA was used for the TCR library. From germline, CDR1 is LNHDA and CDR2 SQIVND (reference sequence). The CDR3 is 17 amino acids. V was pared by 5 bases and J by 3 bases, with 11 bases of the junction left unmatched. Both iRepertoire HTBI primers and Arm-PCR of CDR3 regions were used to build the TCR beta libraries. Using its own MiXCR run on the multiplex PCR reads, TCRdb lists one record per CDR3 protein. This sample has 550,000 or so distinct CDR3 sequences; approximately 12% occur once, and the top ten carry around 9.3%. The data also belong to a second study, concerning T cells in Graves' hyperthyroidism and ophthalmopathy.

The chain recombines TRBV19 with TRBJ1-2; 11 nucleotides align to TRBD1. The receptor was isolated from a woman aged 25-40 years with Graves disease. The sequencing here drew on peripheral blood mononuclear cells (PBMCs), taken at new diagnosis, from a patient treated with antithyroid drugs. CDR3 sequence reads: CASSLRTGGTVDYGYTF. The CDR3 region has the DNA TGTGCCAGTAGTCTTCGGACAGGGGGCACGGTGGACTATGGCTACACCTTC.